What follows are 23 T cell receptor beta chains derived from one specimen sequenced in a study of T cell responses to AZD1222 COVID-19 vaccine. The protocol was immunoSEQ multiplex PCR, while the TCRdb copy is restricted to in-frame clones and leaves out a portion. This sample yields roughly 150,000 clones, of which 70% to 90% are seen a single time; about 1% belongs to the top ten. The source was peripheral blood, collected 28 days after the second AZD1222 dose. The receptors shown here come from an adult who received the AZD1222 COVID-19 vaccine.

The rearrangement links TRBV5-1 to TRBJ2-7; D is perhaps TRBD1 (5 bases). V lost 1 base to trimming and J lost 7 bases, with 12 bases between them. CDR1 SGHRS and CDR2 YFSETQ come from the germline V gene. This CDR3 region has 13 residues. The CDR3 nucleotides read TGCGCCAGCAGCTTGCAGGGCTGGGGAGAGCAGTACTTC. This encodes CASSLQGWGEQYF. The complete variable domain, with remaining parts taken from reference TRBV5-1 and TRBJ2-7, reads KAGVTQTPRYLIKTRGQQVTLSCSPISGHRSVSWYQQTPGQGLQFLFEYFSETQRNKGNFPGRFSGRQFSNSRSEMNVSTLELGDSALYLCASSLQGWGEQYFGPGTRLTVT.

J is TRBJ1-1 and V is TRBV12-3 or TRBV12-4; D is uncertain. The CDR3 totals 12 residues. Trimming cost V 8 bases and J 0 bases, with 7 bases left between them. The CDR3 loop is CASGGVNTEAFF. The CDR3 DNA reads TGTGCCAGCGGTGGGGTGAACACTGAAGCTTTCTTT.

The genes are TRBV4-2 and TRBJ2-4; D unclear. V was pared by 2 bases and J by 8 bases, with 13 bases between. The length of the CDR3 is 14 residues. The germline CDR1 and CDR2 sequences are LGHNA and YNFKEQ. The CDR3 DNA reads as TGTGCCAGCAGCCAACTGGGCCAGGCCGACATTCAGTACTTC. Translating gives CASSQLGQADIQYF.

In its sample, this clone was seen a few times. V and J are TRBV5-1 and TRBJ1-2; 7 bases map to TRBD1. After removal of 7 bases from V and 4 bases from J, the junction contained 10 bases not matched to a gene. The CDR3 is 14 residues long. Germline loops: CDR1 SGHRS, CDR2 YFSETQ. CDR3 DNA sequence: TGCGCCAGCCAACGCGACAGGGCCACCTATGGCTACACCTTC. It yields the protein CASQRDRATYGYTF.

Here the CDR3 reads CASSDSTRTRGRYTF. The CDR3 bases are TGTGCCAGCAGTGACTCGACTCGAACTAGGGGACGCTACACCTTC. The chain has TRBV6-4 and TRBJ1-2, with D perhaps matching TRBD1 (5 bases). CDR1 and CDR2 (germline): MRHNA, SNTAGT. The CDR3 totals 15 residues. Trimming pared 0 bases from V and 9 bases from J, leaving 17 bases between.

The V and J genes are TRBV7-9 and TRBJ1-1; D remains ambiguous. V was trimmed by 5 bases and J by 4 bases, leaving 11 bases between them. Looked up from germline, CDR1 is SEHNR and CDR2 is FQNEAQ (reference sequence). The CDR3 totals 13 residues. The CDR3 bases are TGTGCCAGCAGCCCACAAGTAAGCACTGAAGCTTTCTTT. Translating gives CASSPQVSTEAFF.

The chain uses TRBV4-2 and TRBJ2-7, with D hard to call. The CDR3 consists of 14 residues. The V and J ends lost 0 bases and 6 bases respectively, with 12 bases between them. Germline lookup yields CDR1 LGHNA and CDR2 YNFKEQ. The CDR3 spells CASSQDLWQIEQYF. The CDR3 region has the DNA TGTGCCAGCAGCCAAGATTTGTGGCAGATCGAGCAGTACTTC.

This clone was seen just once. The rearrangement joins TRBV4-1 to TRBJ2-7; no reliable D call. Germline V CDR1 and CDR2: MGHRA, YSYEKL. The CDR3 loop spans 12 amino acids. Trimming took 0 bases from V and 3 from J, leaving 3 bases between them. CDR3 in amino acids: CASSQDFYEQYF. As DNA, the CDR3 is TGCGCCAGCAGCCAAGACTTCTACGAGCAGTACTTC.

The J gene is TRBJ1-1, the V gene TRBV10-3; TRBD1 agrees at 8 bases. The germline gives CDR1 ENHRY, CDR2 SYGVKD. V lost 4 bases, J lost 5 bases, and 3 bases stayed unmatched. The CDR3 loop spans 13 amino acids. The CDR3 sequence: CAISGQGRTEAFF. DNA for the CDR3: TGTGCCATCAGTGGACAGGGGCGAACTGAAGCTTTCTTT.

The chain carries TRBV18 and TRBJ2-1; D is possibly TRBD1 (5 bases). Trimming cost V 2 bases and J 3 bases, with 5 bases left between them. CDR3 length: 13 residues. Looked up from germline, CDR1 is KGHSH and CDR2 is LQKENI. This chain's CDR3 is CASSPRGYNEQFF. The CDR3 coding sequence is TGTGCCAGCTCACCAAGGGGCTACAATGAGCAGTTCTTC.

This clone turned up a few times. The chain couples TRBV4-1 to TRBJ1-5, with TRBD1 as a possible D gene (5 bases). Looked up from germline, CDR1 is MGHRA and CDR2 is YSYEKL. Trimming took off 0 bases at V and 9 bases at J, with 15 bases between the two ends. The CDR3 sequence is 15 residues long. The CDR3 nucleotides are TGCGCCAGCAGCCAAGAGGCGGGAGGTGGGGGGCCCCAGCATTTT. Translating it yields CASSQEAGGGGPQHF.

The chain has TRBV5-1 and TRBJ1-1, with TRBD1 as a possible D gene (5 bases). The CDR3 totals 15 residues. Germline CDR1 and CDR2: SGHRS and YFSETQ. Trimming stripped 1 base from V and 2 bases from J, with 12 bases between. For the CDR3, the DNA is TGCGCCAGCAGCTTGTCCGGGACGGGAAACACTGAAGCTTTCTTT. Protein product: CASSLSGTGNTEAFF.

The chain carries TRBV5-4 and TRBJ2-1; no definite D call. CDR1 is SGHNT and CDR2 is YYREEE in the germline V gene (reference sequence). This CDR3 is built from 15 residues. Trimming took 0 bases from V and 7 from J, leaving 14 bases between them. The CDR3 DNA follows: TGTGCCAGCAGCTTGGCGGGTGACCCCGGGAATGAGCAGTTCTTC. Its protein is CASSLAGDPGNEQFF.

This chain uses TRBV7-2 with TRBJ2-1; 8 bases are shared with TRBD1. CDR1 and CDR2 from the germline V gene are SGHTA and FQGNSA. The CDR3 contains 15 residues. V shed 5 bases and J 8 bases; nucleotides not matched to a gene: 11. The CDR3 protein is CASSAHRGVVDEQFF. In nucleotides, the CDR3 is TGTGCCAGCAGCGCCCACAGGGGGGTGGTGGATGAGCAGTTCTTC.

This chain links TRBV11-3 with TRBJ2-1; TRBD2 agrees at 10 bases. The germline gives CDR1 SGHNT, CDR2 YENEEA. J gave up 0 bases and V 0 bases, and 5 bases lay outside the gene matches. The CDR3 has 18 amino acids. DNA for the CDR3: TGTGCCAGCAGCTTAGAAAGCGGGGGGGCGGGCTCCTACAATGAGCAGTTCTTC. Its protein is CASSLESGGAGSYNEQFF.

The V and J genes are TRBV5-5 and TRBJ1-6; D is ambiguous. The V end was cut by 2 bases, the J end by 8 bases, with 2 bases between. Germline CDR1 and CDR2: SGHKS and YYEKEE (reference sequence). The CDR3 consists of 11 residues. The CDR3 region has the DNA TGTGCCAGCAGCTTTGATTCACCCCTCCACTTT. Translated: CASSFDSPLHF.

This rearrangement joins TRBV6-5 to TRBJ2-5; D unresolved. Germline lookup yields CDR1 MNHEY and CDR2 SVGAGI. V was pared by 6 bases and J by 4 bases, with 18 bases between. The CDR3 is 15 amino acids. The CDR3 spells CASRSLGLDTETQYF. In DNA, the CDR3 is TGTGCCAGCAGATCCCTAGGGCTCGACACAGAGACCCAGTACTTC.

The chain couples TRBV12-5 to TRBJ1-1; D is unclear. The germline V gene has CDR1 LGHNT and CDR2 FRNRAP. V was shortened by 5 bases and J by 3 bases, with 10 bases between the two germline ends. The CDR3 is made up of 13 amino acids. DNA for the CDR3: TGTGCTAGTGGTCCCGGCCTGGACACTGAAGCTTTCTTT. It yields the protein CASGPGLDTEAFF.

The rearrangement uses TRBV27 and TRBJ1-5, with a tentative D call TRBD1 (6 bases). V was trimmed by 4 bases and J by 5 bases, leaving 9 bases between them. Germline V gives CDR1 MNHEY, CDR2 SMNVEV (reference sequence). This CDR3 spans 13 amino acids. The CDR3 region is CASSWTEYQPQHF. CDR3 in DNA: TGTGCCAGCAGTTGGACAGAGTATCAGCCCCAGCATTTT.

The chain employs TRBV21-1 and TRBJ2-7; the D call in the table, TRBD1, was not verified against the DNA. TRBV21-1 represents a pseudogene. This CDR3 has 14 amino acids. DNA for the CDR3: TGTGCCAGCAGCACGCAGGGGACCTCCTACGAGCAGTACTTC. Translated: CASSTQGTSYEQYF.

The chain joins TRBV5-1 to TRBJ2-3; 9 bases are shared with TRBD2. The CDR3 totals 18 residues. Unmatched junction bases numbered 14, after V lost 5 bases and J lost 1 base. From germline, CDR1 is SGHRS and CDR2 YFSETQ. The CDR3 DNA reads TGCGCCAGCAGTTTCCTTCCCATGGCTAGCGGGGGCACAGATACGCAGTATTTT. Protein: CASSFLPMASGGTDTQYF.

This clone occurred once. The J gene is TRBJ2-1, the V gene TRBV19; 7 nucleotides line up with TRBD1. V gave up 3 bases and J gave up 7 bases; unmatched junction bases: 12. The CDR3 has 16 amino acids. The germline CDR1 and CDR2 sequences are LNHDA and SQIVND (reference sequence). The CDR3 sequence: CASSIPNRGSGNEQFF. CDR3 DNA: TGTGCCAGTAGTATCCCCAACAGGGGCTCAGGTAATGAGCAGTTCTTC.

A few counts support this clone. The J gene is TRBJ2-7, the V gene TRBV15; a possible D gene is TRBD2 (5 bases). V was pared by 1 base and J by 0 bases, with 16 bases between. The germline CDR1 and CDR2 sequences are LNHNV and YYDKDF (reference sequence). CDR3 size: 17 residues. The CDR3 loop is CATSRVLERPSSYEQYF. Written as DNA, the CDR3 is TGTGCCACCAGCAGAGTGCTGGAGCGGCCGAGCTCCTACGAGCAGTACTTC.